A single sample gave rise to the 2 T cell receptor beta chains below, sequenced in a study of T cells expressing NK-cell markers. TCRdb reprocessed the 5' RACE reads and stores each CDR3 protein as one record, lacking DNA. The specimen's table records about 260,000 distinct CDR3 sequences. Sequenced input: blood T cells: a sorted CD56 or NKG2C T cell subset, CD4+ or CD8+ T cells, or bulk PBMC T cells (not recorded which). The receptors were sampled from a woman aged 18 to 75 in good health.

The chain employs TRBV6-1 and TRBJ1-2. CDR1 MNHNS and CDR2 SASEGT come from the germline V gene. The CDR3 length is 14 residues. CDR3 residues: CASISQLGPGGYTF.

The CDR3 here is CASSQRTGNYNEQFF. The rearrangement uses TRBV4-3 and TRBJ2-1; lacking DNA, the TRBD1 call made by TCRdb goes unchecked. The germline gives CDR1 LGHNA, CDR2 YSLEER. The CDR3 runs 15 residues.